This TCR beta chain appears in the sequencing data of a study of shared clonotypes between healthy human individuals. Trimming took 3 bases from V and 6 from J, leaving 15 bases between them. The CDR3 is 14 amino acids. CDR1 and CDR2 from the germline V gene are SGHTA and FQGTGA. Using immunoSEQ multiplex PCR, the repertoire was profiled, and TCRdb retains in-frame clones only, with some absent. The profile shows some 1.5 million clones, approximately 98% of them singletons. This chain uses TRBV7-3 with TRBJ2-7; D may be TRBD2 (6 bases). The TCR comes from a man aged 25-45 years in good health. Sequences were obtained from naive CD4+ T cells sorted from blood. The sample's subset: CD45RA+ positively selected. The CDR3, as DNA: TGTGCCAGCAGCTTGGGGGGAAGTCCGTTCGAGCAGTACTTC. Its translation: CASSLGGSPFEQYF.